These 14 T cell receptor beta chains were sequenced from one sample in a study of post-analysis software for immune sequencing data. Whole-study results and caveats: When patients were compared with controls, four or five TRBV segments were more frequent, TRBV5-6, TRBV5-1 and TRBV20-1 among them.

cDNA libraries of TCR beta carried unique molecular identifiers. MiXCR, run by TCRdb on the PCR reads, gives a single entry per CDR3 protein. The table shows about 180,000 distinct CDR3 sequences, with roughly 31% occurring only once. These receptors' antigens are unknown. Sequenced input: blood. The receptors come from a girl between 10 and 17 years old with multiple sclerosis.

About this clonotype: A much larger clone lies a single base off, so this may be a read error. This rearrangement joins TRBV6-5 to TRBJ1-2; 8 nucleotides line up with TRBD1. Germline CDR1 MNHEY, CDR2 SVGAGI. The CDR3 extends over 14 amino acids. In nucleotides, the CDR3 is TGTGCCGGCAGTCTAACACAGGGGGGCTATGGCTACACCTTC. It translates to CAGSLTQGGYGYTF.

This clonotype appeared many times. This chain connects TRBV20-1 to TRBJ1-2, with 8 positions matching TRBD1. The trim removed 1 base at V and 4 bases at J, leaving 8 bases unmatched. Germline V gene lookup returns CDR1 DFQATT and CDR2 SNEGSKA (reference sequence). The CDR3 has 15 residues. CDR3 sequence (DNA): TGCAGTGCTAGAGCGACAGGGGCTAACGGCTATGGCTACACCTTC. Residues: CSARATGANGYGYTF.

This clonotype was seen more than once but under ten times. The V call is TRBV7-9, the J call TRBJ2-1; TRBD2 aligns across 9 bases. The V gene end was trimmed by 3 bases and the J gene end by 4 bases; junction bases not matched to a gene: 4. Germline V CDR1 and CDR2: SEHNR, FQNEAQ (reference sequence). The CDR3 is 15 amino acids. This chain's CDR3 is CASSFGLATYNEQFF. The CDR3 DNA is TGTGCCAGCAGCTTTGGACTAGCGACTTACAATGAGCAGTTCTTC.

This clonotype was picked up many times. The genes are TRBV4-1 and TRBJ2-3; 10 bases are shared with TRBD2. The CDR3 spans 16 residues. V gave up 3 bases and J gave up 2 bases; unmatched junction bases: 5. Germline V gene data show CDR1 as MGHRA and CDR2 as YSYEKL. Written as DNA, the CDR3 is TGCGCCAGCAGCCACGGACTAGCGGAGTTCACAGATACGCAGTATTTT. Translated, it gives CASSHGLAEFTDTQYF.

Regarding this clonotype: A much larger clone lies a single base off, so this may be a read error. The J gene is TRBJ2-5, the V gene TRBV29-1; possible D gene TRBD1, 6 bases. Germline V lookup: CDR1 SQVTM, CDR2 ANQGSEA. This CDR3 comprises 14 residues. Trimming removed 0 bases from V and 11 bases from J, with 19 bases in between. CDR3 amino acids: CSVEESQGSGEQYF. CDR3 DNA sequence: TGCAGCGTTGAAGAAAGCCAGGGATCAGGGGAGCAGTACTTC.

J is TRBJ2-7 and V is TRBV12-3 or TRBV12-4; D perhaps matches TRBD1 (6 bases). V was pared by 5 bases and J by 5 bases, with 16 bases between. The CDR3 length is 14 residues. The CDR3 protein is CASSNGQRGHEQYF. Here the CDR3 DNA reads TGTGCCAGCAGTAACGGACAGCGTGGGCACGAGCAGTACTTC.

This clonotype occurred many times. The chain links TRBV28 to TRBJ2-1; 9 bases line up with TRBD2. The length of the CDR3 is 16 residues. From germline, CDR1 is MDHEN and CDR2 SYDVKM. V was clipped by 7 bases and J by 1 base; unmatched bases: 8. CDR3 sequence reads: CASNLRTSASYNEQFF. The CDR3 DNA reads TGTGCCAGCAACCTGAGGACTAGCGCATCCTACAATGAGCAGTTCTTC. Full variable domain (outside the CDR3, taken from reference TRBV28 and TRBJ2-1): DVKVTQSSRYLVKRTGEKVFLECVQDMDHENMFWYRQDPGLGLRLIYFSYDVKMKEKGDIPEGYSVSREKKERFSLILESASTNQTSMYLCASNLRTSASYNEQFFGPGTRLTVL.

Note on this clonotype: This may be a read error: a much more frequent sequence differs by one nucleotide. The chain uses TRBV20-1 and TRBJ2-5, with 10 bases that match TRBD1. Germline-derived CDR1 and CDR2 are DFQATT and SNEGSKA (reference sequence). Trimming at V came to 3 bases and at J to 11 bases, leaving 15 bases not matched to a gene. The CDR3 covers 15 residues. In DNA, the CDR3 is TGCAGTGCTAGCAGACCGGGACAGGGGATGGATGAGCAGTACTTC. Translation gives CSASRPGQGMDEQYF.

This clonotype has a count of ten or more. The rearrangement uses TRBV9 and TRBJ1-6; D not certain. Looked up from germline, CDR1 is SGDLS and CDR2 is YYNGEE. The CDR3 has 16 amino acids. Between the trimmed V and J ends, which lost 4 bases and 6 bases, there was a span of 17 bases. The CDR3 DNA reads as TGTGCCAGCAGCCCCTCTGGGTCTCATTCTAATTCACCCCTCCACTTT. As protein: CASSPSGSHSNSPLHF.

Concerning this clonotype: It may be a read error: a sequence one base away is much more abundant. The chain uses TRBV27 and TRBJ2-7; no clear D gene. CDR1 and CDR2 (germline): MNHEY, SMNVEV (reference sequence). CDR3 length: 15 residues. CDR3 bases: TGTGCCAGCAGTGGCTCCTTGAGATATAGGTACGAGCGGTACTTC. This gives the protein CASSGSLRYRYERYF.

This clonotype was detected a few times. The chain combines TRBV20-1 with TRBJ1-6, with a possible D match to TRBD1 (5 bases). The CDR3 runs to 14 residues. CDR1 and CDR2 from the germline V gene are DFQATT and SNEGSKA (reference sequence). V was clipped by 0 bases and J by 10 bases, with 13 bases between them. The CDR3 sequence is CSARESGSRSPLHF. The CDR3 DNA is TGCAGTGCTAGAGAGTCAGGGAGCCGGTCACCCCTCCACTTT.

The rearrangement joins TRBV11-2 to TRBJ1-1, with a weak D call TRBD1 (5 bases). V was clipped by 5 bases and J by 4 bases, with 14 bases between them. The germline gives CDR1 SGHAT, CDR2 FQNNGV. The CDR3 sequence is 14 residues long. CDR3 nucleotides: TGTGCCAGCAGCAGTCGACCCAGGGTCACTGAAGCTTTCTTT. This encodes CASSSRPRVTEAFF.

This clonotype was counted between two and nine times. The chain joins TRBV5-1 to TRBJ2-1; 7 nucleotides match TRBD1. Trimming cost V 3 bases and J 4 bases; bases outside gene matches: 4. The CDR3 has 14 residues. From germline, CDR1 is SGHRS and CDR2 YFSETQ. In DNA, the CDR3 is TGCGCCAGCAGCTACGACAGGGAATACAATGAGCAGTTCTTC. Residues: CASSYDREYNEQFF. Together with reference TRBV5-1 and TRBJ2-1, the CDR3 gives the full variable domain: KAGVTQTPRYLIKTRGQQVTLSCSPISGHRSVSWYQQTPGQGLQFLFEYFSETQRNKGNFPGRFSGRQFSNSRSEMNVSTLELGDSALYLCASSYDREYNEQFFGPGTRLTVL.

This clonotype turned up a few times. CDR3 sequence: CASSFGSDSSYEQYF. CDR3 sequence (DNA): TGTGCCAGCAGTTTTGGAAGCGACAGCTCCTACGAGCAGTACTTC. This chain uses TRBV28 with TRBJ2-7; D perhaps matches TRBD1 (5 bases). Trimming pared 3 bases from V and 0 bases from J, leaving 12 bases between. The CDR3 consists of 15 residues. Germline V lookup: CDR1 MDHEN, CDR2 SYDVKM.